The clone carrying this T cell receptor (beta chain) was recorded at least ten times. In TCRdb, the multiplex PCR reads were re-called with MiXCR into one record per CDR3 protein. The repertoire holds 6,000 or so distinct CDR3 sequences, with approximately 42% as singletons. The data are from a study of breast tumors, draining lymph nodes, adjacent tissues. Germline lookup yields CDR1 MGHDK and CDR2 SYGVNS. The CDR3 has 13 amino acids. The ends were cut back, 4 bases at V and 5 bases at J, with 8 bases in the middle. The sequence was obtained from a female donor with breast cancer. Some clones in this sample may be carry-over from other donors' samples. Source material: tumor-adjacent breast tissue. The chain uses TRBV25-1 and TRBJ2-2, with a weak D call TRBD2 (5 bases). CDR3 coding DNA: TGTGCCAGCAGTGGGAGGATAACCGGGGAGCTGTTTTTT. As protein: CASSGRITGELFF.